This T cell receptor (beta chain) originates from a study of cytomegalovirus exposure and HLA in healthy donors. The PCR had 60 Vbeta and 13 Jbeta primers. Generated by immunoSEQ multiplex PCR, the TCRdb table keeps only in-frame clones and is missing some. Among 60,000 to 100,000 clones listed, 60% to 85% were seen once. The sample taken for sequencing was PBMCs. The receptor was isolated from a man aged 40-49 years in good health and CMV-seronegative.

CDR3 bases: TGTGCCAGCAGCTTGGCCACAGGGCCAAATGGCTACACCTTC. This gives the protein CASSLATGPNGYTF. The chain carries TRBV5-8 and TRBJ1-2; possibly TRBD1 for D (6 bases). The CDR3 runs 14 residues. Germline loops: CDR1 SGHTS, CDR2 YDEGEE. Trimming took 0 bases from V and 6 from J, leaving 12 bases between them.